This T cell receptor beta chain was identified during a study of cytomegalovirus exposure and HLA in healthy donors. This CDR3 has 15 residues. Trimming left V 4 bases short and J 1 base short, with 11 bases between. CDR1 is SGHRS and CDR2 is YFSETQ in the germline V gene. Turning to this clone: Antigen unknown.

Both 60 Vbeta primers and 13 Jbeta primers went into the PCR. Assay: immunoSEQ multiplex PCR; the TCRdb copy retains only in-frame clones and omits some. The sample lists some 180,000 clones, over 65% occurring once. Points from the study as a whole: CMV antigen specificity of three CMV-associated chains was confirmed in vitro. Within an earlier analysis, most TCR beta V segments proved productive either about 90% or about 30% of the time. Owing to their indistinguishability, certain V segments, notably TRBV6-2 and TRBV6-3, were excluded. CMV serostatus was the only immune exposure information that was available.

The material sequenced was PBMCs. The gene calls are TRBV5-1 and TRBJ2-2, with D tentatively TRBD1 (6 bases). The source is a man aged 35 to 55 in good health and CMV-seropositive. The CDR3 region has the DNA TGCGCCAGCAGCGTTGACAGGCTGAACACCGGGGAGCTGTTTTTT. Translated, it gives CASSVDRLNTGELFF.